Below, 6 T cell receptor beta chains from the same sample are listed, as sequenced in a study of CD8+ T cells in alopecia areata. Specimens obtained from alopecia areata patients comprised lesional scalp punch biopsies and peripheral blood. Sequencing templates came from extracted RNA that was reverse transcribed into cDNA. The repertoire was sequenced with immunoSEQ multiplex PCR; TCRdb's copy has only in-frame clones and lacks some. The profile covers approximately 8,000 clones, with 65% to 70% appearing a single time and 11% to 15% taken by the ten largest. The input for sequencing was skin, taken at week 0. The receptors derive from a human donor with alopecia areata.

The rearrangement links TRBV4-3 to TRBJ2-3; the D gene could be TRBD1 or TRBD2 (5 bases each). V lost 0 bases, J lost 1 base, and 14 bases lay in between. This CDR3 region has 17 residues. Germline V gene sequence: CDR1 LGHNA, CDR2 YSLEER. CDR3 bases: TGCGCCAGCAGCCAAGATTTTTGGGACCTACGCACAGATACGCAGTATTTT. Translating it yields CASSQDFWDLRTDTQYF.

About this clone: The same CDR3 arises from other DNA sequences in this sample as well. J is TRBJ1-1 and V is TRBV18, with TRBD1 matching 9 bases. CDR1 and CDR2 from the germline V gene are KGHSH and LQKENI. Trimming at V came to 3 bases and at J to 3 bases, leaving 5 bases not matched to a gene. CDR3 size: 15 residues. This chain's CDR3 is CASSPSGQGHTEAFF. The CDR3 DNA sequence: TGTGCCAGCTCACCTTCGGGACAGGGTCACACTGAAGCTTTCTTT.

V and J are TRBV5-6 and TRBJ2-1; 13 bases line up with TRBD2. J gave up 7 bases and V 4 bases, and 5 bases lay outside the gene matches. CDR1 and CDR2 from the germline V gene are SGHDT and YYEEEE. This CDR3 region has 15 residues. The CDR3 DNA follows: TGTGCCAGCAGCACCACTAGCGGGGGGGTAAATGAGCAGTTCTTC. Protein product: CASSTTSGGVNEQFF.

The V call is TRBV2, the J call TRBJ1-5; D possibly corresponds to TRBD1 (6 bases). The CDR3 has 14 amino acids. V lost 6 bases to trimming and J lost 4 bases, with 13 bases between them. Germline V gives CDR1 SNHLY, CDR2 FYNNEI. The CDR3 loop reads CASRRGTANQPQHF. As DNA, the CDR3 is TGTGCCAGCAGGAGGGGGACTGCTAATCAGCCCCAGCATTTT.

About this clone: The sample has other DNA sequences that encode this CDR3 too. The CDR3 sequence: CSVSDTDTQYF. The CDR3 DNA reads as TGCAGCGTCTCGGACACAGATACGCAGTATTTT. The chain recombines TRBV29-1 with TRBJ2-3; D remains ambiguous. There are 11 residues in the CDR3. Germline lookup yields CDR1 SQVTM and CDR2 ANQGSEA. V dropped 6 bases and J dropped 2 bases, with 6 bases sitting between them.

The rearrangement links TRBV2 to TRBJ2-7; a possible D gene is TRBD1 (6 bases). The V end lost 6 bases, the J end lost 4 bases, and 10 bases lay between the germline ends. CDR3 length: 12 residues. From germline, CDR1 is SNHLY and CDR2 FYNNEI. CDR3 nucleotides: TGTGCCAGCAGGCAAAGGGGGTACGAGCAGTACTTC. It codes for CASRQRGYEQYF.